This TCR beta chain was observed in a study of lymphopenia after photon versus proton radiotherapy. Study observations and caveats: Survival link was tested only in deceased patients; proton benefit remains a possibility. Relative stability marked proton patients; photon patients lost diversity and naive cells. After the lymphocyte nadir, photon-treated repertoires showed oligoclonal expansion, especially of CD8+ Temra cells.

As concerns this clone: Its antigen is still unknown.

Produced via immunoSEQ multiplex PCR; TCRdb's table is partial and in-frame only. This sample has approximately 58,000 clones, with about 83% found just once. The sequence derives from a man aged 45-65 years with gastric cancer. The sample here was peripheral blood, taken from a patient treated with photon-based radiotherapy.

CDR3: CASSLGQGNQPQHF. For the CDR3, the DNA is TGTGCCAGCAGCCTGGGACAGGGAAATCAGCCCCAGCATTTT. This chain uses TRBV7-8 with TRBJ1-5, with 9 nucleotides matching TRBD1. The CDR3 is 14 amino acids. Germline CDR1 reads SGHVS; CDR2 reads FQNEAQ. Unmatched junction bases numbered 3, after V lost 5 bases and J lost 4 bases.